One sample yielded the 25 T cell receptor beta chains listed below, sequenced in a study of type 1 regulatory T cells. What these receptors recognize is not known. Study-wide results and caveats: Type 1 regulatory T cells had a more restricted TCR repertoire than non-type 1 regulatory T cells.

TCRdb redid the calling of the reads with MiXCR, one entry per CDR3 protein. This sample yields roughly 71,000 distinct CDR3 sequences, of which 20% to 25% are seen a single time; 8.3% belongs to the top ten. Sequencing was carried out using cultured type 1 regulatory T (Tr1) cells, either the whole culture or a sorted fraction (not recorded which). The receptor set was obtained from a human donor in good health.

There are a few counts of this clonotype. This chain links TRBV3-1 with TRBJ2-7; TRBD2 matches at 8 bases. The CDR3 length is 12 residues. J gave up 6 bases and V 3 bases, and 1 base lay outside the gene matches. Germline CDR1 is LGHDT and CDR2 is YNNKEL (reference sequence). This CDR3 is CASSQTSAEQYF. CDR3 DNA sequence: TGTGCCAGCAGCCAGACTAGCGCCGAGCAGTACTTC.

This clonotype was counted only a few times. The chain has TRBV20-1 and TRBJ1-5; a possible D gene is TRBD1 (5 bases). The ends were cut back, 3 bases at V and 9 bases at J, with 12 bases in the middle. Per germline, CDR1 DFQATT and CDR2 SNEGSKA (reference sequence). This CDR3 spans 12 amino acids. This CDR3 reads CSARSGISPQHF. CDR3 sequence (DNA): TGCAGTGCTAGGTCAGGGATCTCGCCCCAGCATTTT.

This clonotype occurred many times. This sequence joins TRBV20-1 and TRBJ1-5, with D perhaps TRBD1 (5 bases). The CDR3 has 18 residues. Germline lookup yields CDR1 DFQATT and CDR2 SNEGSKA (reference sequence). The V end was cut by 0 bases, the J end by 0 bases, with 18 bases between. The CDR3 sequence: CSARDHIREGRSNQPQHF. Written as DNA, the CDR3 is TGCAGTGCTAGAGATCATATCAGGGAAGGGCGTAGCAATCAGCCCCAGCATTTT.

This clonotype has more than one count but fewer than ten. This is likely an artifact of a read error, given a far larger clone one base away. The V gene is TRBV12-3 or TRBV12-4, the J gene TRBJ2-2; D is unresolved. V was trimmed by 6 bases and J by 1 base, leaving 3 bases between them. The CDR3 has 12 amino acids. DNA for the CDR3: TGTGCCAGCAGGAGGAACACCGGGGAGCTGTTTTTT. Residues: CASRRNTGELFF.

This clonotype was seen repeatedly, ten times or more. The chain recombines TRBV29-1 with TRBJ1-1; TRBD1 aligns across 7 bases. The CDR3 loop spans 14 amino acids. Germline CDR1 is SQVTM and CDR2 is ANQGSEA. J lost 6 bases, V lost 4 bases, and 11 bases had no gene match. CDR3 residues: CSVGAGGGKAEAFF. DNA for the CDR3: TGCAGCGTTGGGGCAGGGGGGGGTAAGGCTGAAGCTTTCTTT.

This clonotype has more than one count but fewer than ten. V gene TRBV29-1 combines with J gene TRBJ2-7; TRBD2 matches at 7 bases. V trimming: 4 bases; J trimming: 2 bases; junction bases outside the gene matches: 5. CDR1 and CDR2 from the germline V gene are SQVTM and ANQGSEA. The CDR3 length is 13 residues. The CDR3 region is CSVGGGRPYEQYF. CDR3 nucleotide sequence: TGCAGCGTTGGGGGAGGGAGACCCTACGAGCAGTACTTC.

V and J are TRBV11-2 and TRBJ2-2; weak D call: TRBD1 (6 bases). The V and J ends lost 2 bases and 5 bases respectively, with 12 bases between them. The CDR3 has 15 amino acids. Germline assignment: CDR1 SGHAT and CDR2 FQNNGV. The CDR3 region is CASSLFRGDTGELFF. The CDR3 region has the DNA TGTGCCAGCAGCTTATTCAGGGGTGATACCGGGGAGCTGTTTTTT. Combining the CDR3 with reference TRBV11-2 and TRBJ2-2 gives the whole variable domain EAGVAQSPRYKIIEKRQSVAFWCNPISGHATLYWYQQILGQGPKLLIQFQNNGVVDDSQLPKDRFSAERLKGVDSTLKIQPAKLEDSAVYLCASSLFRGDTGELFFGEGSRLTVL.

The table lists this clonotype with a few counts. This chain joins TRBV7-9 and TRBJ1-5, with D unresolved. The germline V and J ends were trimmed by 5 bases and 1 base, with 6 bases remaining between them. Looked up from germline, CDR1 is SEHNR and CDR2 is FQNEAQ (reference sequence). This CDR3 is built from 13 residues. The CDR3 nucleotides read TGTGCCAGCAGCGGTAGGAGCAATCAGCCCCAGCATTTT. Its translation: CASSGRSNQPQHF.

This clonotype came up a few times. The chain uses TRBV7-2 and TRBJ2-1, with TRBD2 identical over 12 bases. The CDR3 runs 15 residues. Germline V gene sequence: CDR1 SGHTA, CDR2 FQGNSA. V lost 6 bases and J lost 7; bases outside the gene matches: 7. For the CDR3, the DNA is TGTGCCAGCAGGCCTAGCGGGAGGGTTTTGAATGAGCAGTTCTTC. Its translation is CASRPSGRVLNEQFF.

A word on this clonotype: A much larger clone sits a single nucleotide away, making a read error possible. The genes are TRBV5-1 and TRBJ2-1; TRBD1 matches at 8 bases. Trimming took 4 bases from V and 9 from J; bases not matched to a gene: 15. Per germline, CDR1 SGHRS and CDR2 YFSETQ. This CDR3 comprises 16 residues. The CDR3 coding sequence is TGCGCCAGCAGCCCGTACAGGGGGTTCCCCAACAGTGAGCAGTTCTTC. Amino acid sequence: CASSPYRGFPNSEQFF.

This clonotype was found a few times. The chain uses TRBV7-2 and TRBJ1-3; D is ambiguous. Trimming removed 3 bases from V and 1 base from J, with 7 bases in between. Germline CDR1 reads SGHTA; CDR2 reads FQGNSA. This CDR3 has 14 residues. The DNA for the CDR3 is TGTGCCAGCAGCTTCTCACGTTCTGGAAACACCATATATTTT. Amino acid sequence: CASSFSRSGNTIYF.

This clonotype turned up a few times. V is TRBV5-1 and J is TRBJ2-1; 8 bases are a match to TRBD2. After removal of 0 bases from V and 4 bases from J, the junction contained 6 bases not matched to a gene. The germline gives CDR1 SGHRS, CDR2 YFSETQ. CDR3 length: 16 residues. The CDR3 region has the DNA TGCGCCAGCAGCTTGGCTCTAGCGGGCGGGTACAATGAGCAGTTCTTC. This sequence encodes CASSLALAGGYNEQFF.

This clonotype was seen a handful of times. J is TRBJ2-4 and V is TRBV29-1; possible D gene TRBD1, 5 bases. With 8 bases removed from V and 5 bases from J, the gap between germline ends came to 10 bases. From germline, CDR1 is SQVTM and CDR2 ANQGSEA. This CDR3 is 11 amino acids long. The CDR3 region has the DNA TGCAGCTCCAGGGTTCAAAACATTCAGTACTTC. Translation gives CSSRVQNIQYF.

V usage is TRBV18 and J usage is TRBJ2-1, with TRBD2 matching over 12 bases. The V gene's germline CDR1 is KGHSH and CDR2 LQKENI. The CDR3 extends over 15 amino acids. Trimming cost V 5 bases and J 5 bases; bases outside gene matches: 4. The CDR3 DNA sequence: TGTGCCAGCTCATCTCTAGCGGGAGGGGACAATGAGCAGTTCTTC. The encoded protein is CASSSLAGGDNEQFF.

The sample holds a few counts of this clonotype. The chain has TRBV20-1 and TRBJ2-5; D might be TRBD1 (7 bases). Per germline, CDR1 DFQATT and CDR2 SNEGSKA (reference sequence). V gave up 5 bases and J gave up 5 bases, with 15 bases separating them. The CDR3 consists of 13 residues. CDR3 sequence reads: CSAFDRAGETQYF. The CDR3, as DNA: TGCAGTGCTTTCGACAGGGCGGGGGAGACCCAGTACTTC.

This clonotype has a handful of counts. The rearrangement links TRBV15 to TRBJ1-1; D is undetermined. The V end was cut by 3 bases, the J end by 0 bases, with 8 bases between. The germline V gene has CDR1 LNHNV and CDR2 YYDKDF (reference sequence). There are 14 residues in the CDR3. CDR3 in DNA: TGTGCCACCAGCAGGATGGGTCTGAACACTGAAGCTTTCTTT. Protein product: CATSRMGLNTEAFF.

V usage is TRBV20-1 and J usage is TRBJ2-5; the D gene is possibly TRBD2 (5 bases). Looked up from germline, CDR1 is DFQATT and CDR2 is SNEGSKA (reference sequence). Between the trimmed V and J ends, which lost 3 bases and 2 bases, there was a span of 10 bases. The CDR3 consists of 13 residues. The CDR3 nucleotides are TGCAGTGCTAGTATACAGCGGCAAGAGACCCAGTACTTC. It yields the protein CSASIQRQETQYF.

Points on this clonotype: It is unclear where the CDR3 begins or ends on the DNA, so no DNA is shown, and the CDR3 is as TCRdb lists it. This sequence joins TRBV29-1 and TRBJ1-1; the D call TRBD1 from the table was never checked on the DNA. Germline values: CDR1 SQVTM, CDR2 ANQGSEA. With termini counted, the CDR3 has 14 amino acids. The CDR3 loop reads CSVVGTGSYTEDFF.

This chain links TRBV7-9 with TRBJ2-7; D perhaps matches TRBD2 (6 bases). CDR1 is SEHNR, CDR2 FQNEAQ, per germline (reference sequence). V was shortened by 5 bases and J by 0 bases, with 14 bases between the two germline ends. The CDR3 sequence is 15 residues long. The CDR3 loop is CASSQLGGVSYEQYF. CDR3 DNA: TGTGCCAGCAGCCAACTGGGCGGGGTCTCCTACGAGCAGTACTTC.

This clonotype was recorded at least ten times. The chain recombines TRBV7-2 with TRBJ2-3, with no clear D. The germline V and J ends were trimmed by 4 bases and 5 bases, with 7 bases remaining between them. CDR3 length equals 12 residues. CDR1 is SGHTA and CDR2 is FQGNSA in the germline V gene. The CDR3 reads CASSSNKDTQYF. CDR3 DNA sequence: TGTGCCAGCAGCTCCAATAAAGATACGCAGTATTTT.

The DNA for the CDR3 is TGTGCCAGCAGCTCAGCGGGGACTGAAGCTTTCTTT. Translation gives CASSSAGTEAFF. The chain joins TRBV12-3 or TRBV12-4 to TRBJ1-1; D is undetermined. V lost 6 bases to trimming and J lost 5 bases, with 10 bases between them. The CDR3 consists of 12 residues.

This clonotype occurred a few times. This chain uses TRBV12-3 or TRBV12-4 with TRBJ2-1, with 10 bases lining up with TRBD2. The CDR3 has 14 residues. Trimming at V came to 3 bases and at J to 10 bases, leaving 6 bases not matched to a gene. The CDR3 DNA follows: TGTGCCAGCAGTTTTTCTAGCGGGAGTTCGGAGCAGTTCTTC. Protein product: CASSFSSGSSEQFF.

There are many counts of this clonotype. The V gene is TRBV29-1, the J gene TRBJ1-2; D gene uncertain. Trimming took 4 bases from V and 4 from J, leaving 10 bases between them. CDR3 length: 12 residues. Germline lookup yields CDR1 SQVTM and CDR2 ANQGSEA. The CDR3 DNA reads as TGCAGCGTTGGGGTCTCTGCCTATGGCTACACCTTC. It translates to CSVGVSAYGYTF.

This clonotype occurred a few times. The rearrangement uses TRBV4-3 and TRBJ1-6; no definite D call. The CDR3 extends over 13 amino acids. V lost 2 bases to trimming and J lost 5 bases, with 4 bases between them. The germline CDR1 and CDR2 sequences are LGHNA and YSLEER. CDR3 bases: TGCGCCAGCAGCCAAATAAATAATTCACCCCTCCACTTT. Translating it yields CASSQINNSPLHF.

This clonotype was counted a few times. This chain joins TRBV5-1 and TRBJ2-1; D uncertain. Trimming pared 4 bases from V and 6 bases from J, leaving 17 bases between. The CDR3 sequence is 15 residues long. Looked up from germline, CDR1 is SGHRS and CDR2 is YFSETQ. The CDR3 nucleotides read TGCGCCAGCAGCCTGATGGGGTCCCCCTCCAATGAGCAGTTCTTC. The encoded protein is CASSLMGSPSNEQFF.